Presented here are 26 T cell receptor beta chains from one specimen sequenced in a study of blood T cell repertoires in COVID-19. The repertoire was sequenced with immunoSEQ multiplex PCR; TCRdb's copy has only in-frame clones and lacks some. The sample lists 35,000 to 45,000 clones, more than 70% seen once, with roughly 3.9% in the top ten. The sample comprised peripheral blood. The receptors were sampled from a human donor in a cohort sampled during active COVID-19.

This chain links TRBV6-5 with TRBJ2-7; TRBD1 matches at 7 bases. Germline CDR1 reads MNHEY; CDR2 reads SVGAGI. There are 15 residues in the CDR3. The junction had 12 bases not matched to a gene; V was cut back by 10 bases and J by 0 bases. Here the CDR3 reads CATRTGPTSSYEQYF. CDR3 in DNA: TGTGCCACTAGGACAGGACCTACAAGCTCCTACGAGCAGTACTTC.

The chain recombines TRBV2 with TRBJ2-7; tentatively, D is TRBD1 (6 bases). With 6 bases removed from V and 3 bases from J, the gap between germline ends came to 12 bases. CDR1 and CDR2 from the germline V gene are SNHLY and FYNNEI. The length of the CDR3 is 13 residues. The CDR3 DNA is TGTGCCAGCAGCGAGGGACAAAACTACGAGCAGTACTTC. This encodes CASSEGQNYEQYF.

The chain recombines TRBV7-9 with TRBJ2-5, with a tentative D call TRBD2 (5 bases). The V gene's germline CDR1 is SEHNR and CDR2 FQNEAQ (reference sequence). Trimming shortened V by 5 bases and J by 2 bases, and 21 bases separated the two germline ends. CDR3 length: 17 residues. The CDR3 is CASSPSVAVRGQETQYF. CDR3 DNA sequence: TGTGCCAGCAGCCCAAGTGTGGCGGTACGGGGACAAGAGACCCAGTACTTC.

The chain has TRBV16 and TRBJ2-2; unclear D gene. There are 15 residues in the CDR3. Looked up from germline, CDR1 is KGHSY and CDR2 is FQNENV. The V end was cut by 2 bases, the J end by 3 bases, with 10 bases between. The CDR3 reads CASSQVAAYTGELFF. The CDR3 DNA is TGTGCCAGCAGCCAAGTGGCGGCCTACACCGGGGAGCTGTTTTTT. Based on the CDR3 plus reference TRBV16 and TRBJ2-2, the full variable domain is GEEVAQTPKHLVRGEGQKAKLYCAPIKGHSYVFWYQQVLKNEFKFLISFQNENVFDETGMPKERFSAKCLPNSPCSLEIQATKLEDSAVYFCASSQVAAYTGELFFGEGSRLTVL.

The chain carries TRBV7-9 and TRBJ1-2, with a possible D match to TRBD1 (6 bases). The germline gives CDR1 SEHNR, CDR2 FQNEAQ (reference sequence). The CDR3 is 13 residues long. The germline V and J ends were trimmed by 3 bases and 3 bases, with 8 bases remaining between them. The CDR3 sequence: CASSFEGDYGYTF. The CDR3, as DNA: TGTGCCAGCAGCTTCGAGGGGGACTATGGCTACACCTTC.

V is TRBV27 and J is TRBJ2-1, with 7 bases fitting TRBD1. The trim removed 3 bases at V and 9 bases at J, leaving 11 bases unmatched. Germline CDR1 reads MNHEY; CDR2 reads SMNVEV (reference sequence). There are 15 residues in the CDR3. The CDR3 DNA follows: TGTGCCAGCAGTTTCCAGGGGGTGCGTCGGACTGAGCAGTTCTTC. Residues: CASSFQGVRRTEQFF.

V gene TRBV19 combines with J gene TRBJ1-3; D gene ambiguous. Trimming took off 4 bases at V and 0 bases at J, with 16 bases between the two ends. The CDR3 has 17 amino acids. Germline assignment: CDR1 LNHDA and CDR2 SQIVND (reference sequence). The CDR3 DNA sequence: TGTGCCAGTAGTAAAAGAACCAGGCCCAGCTCTGGAAACACCATATATTTT. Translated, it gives CASSKRTRPSSGNTIYF.

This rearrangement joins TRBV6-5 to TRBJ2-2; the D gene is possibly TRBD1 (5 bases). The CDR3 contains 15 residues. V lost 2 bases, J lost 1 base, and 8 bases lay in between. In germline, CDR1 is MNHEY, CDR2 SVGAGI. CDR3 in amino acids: CASSYRRGNTGELFF. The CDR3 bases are TGTGCCAGCAGTTACCGTAGGGGGAACACCGGGGAGCTGTTTTTT.

The CDR3 nucleotides read TGTGCCAGCAGAGAGACAGGGTTTGGCTACACCTTC. It yields the protein CASRETGFGYTF. V and J are TRBV6-5 and TRBJ1-2; 7 nucleotides line up with TRBD1. CDR3 length: 12 residues. The junction had 5 bases not matched to a gene; V was cut back by 6 bases and J by 7 bases. Per germline, CDR1 MNHEY and CDR2 SVGAGI.

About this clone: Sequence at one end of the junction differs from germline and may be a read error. The CDR3 DNA reads as TGTGCCAGCAGGGAAGGACAGTACAATCAGCCCCAGCATTTT. It codes for CASREGQYNQPQHF. This rearrangement joins TRBV6-1 to TRBJ1-5; D might be TRBD1 (6 bases). The CDR3 sequence is 14 residues long. CDR1 and CDR2 from the germline V gene are MNHNS and SASEGT.

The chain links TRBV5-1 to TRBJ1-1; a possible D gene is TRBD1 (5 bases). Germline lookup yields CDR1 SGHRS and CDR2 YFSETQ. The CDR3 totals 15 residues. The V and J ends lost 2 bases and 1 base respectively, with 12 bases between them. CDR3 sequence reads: CASSLGATTNTEAFF. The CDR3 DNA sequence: TGCGCCAGCAGCTTAGGGGCAACTACGAACACTGAAGCTTTCTTT.

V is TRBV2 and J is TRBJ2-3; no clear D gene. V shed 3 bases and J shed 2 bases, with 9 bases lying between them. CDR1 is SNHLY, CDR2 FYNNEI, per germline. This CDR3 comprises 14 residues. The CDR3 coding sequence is TGTGCCAGCAGTGATGGGCTTATCACAGATACGCAGTATTTT. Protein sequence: CASSDGLITDTQYF.

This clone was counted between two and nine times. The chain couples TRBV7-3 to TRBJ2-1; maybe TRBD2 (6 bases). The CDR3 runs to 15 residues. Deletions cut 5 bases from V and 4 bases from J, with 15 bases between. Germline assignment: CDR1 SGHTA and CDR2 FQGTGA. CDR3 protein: CASSIAAGGYNEQFF. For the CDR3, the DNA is TGTGCCAGCAGCATAGCAGCGGGTGGGTACAATGAGCAGTTCTTC.

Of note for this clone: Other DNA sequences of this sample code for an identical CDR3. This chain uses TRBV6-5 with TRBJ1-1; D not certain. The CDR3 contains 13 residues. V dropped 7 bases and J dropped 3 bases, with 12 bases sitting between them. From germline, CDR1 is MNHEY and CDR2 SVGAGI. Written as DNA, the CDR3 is TGTGCCAGCACCGCGACGGGGTACACTGAAGCTTTCTTT. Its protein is CASTATGYTEAFF.

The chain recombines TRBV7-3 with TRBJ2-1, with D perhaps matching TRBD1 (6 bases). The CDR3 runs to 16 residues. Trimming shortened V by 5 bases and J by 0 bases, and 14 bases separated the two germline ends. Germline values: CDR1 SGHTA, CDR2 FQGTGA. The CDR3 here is CASSLQGSSSYNEQFF. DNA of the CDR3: TGTGCCAGCAGCCTACAGGGTTCTAGCTCCTACAATGAGCAGTTCTTC.

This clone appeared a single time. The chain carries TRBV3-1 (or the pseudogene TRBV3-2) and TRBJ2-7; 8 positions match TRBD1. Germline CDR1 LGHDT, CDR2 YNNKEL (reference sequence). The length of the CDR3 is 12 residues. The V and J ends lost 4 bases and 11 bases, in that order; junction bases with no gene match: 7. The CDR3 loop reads CASSLPRTGKYF. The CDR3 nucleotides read TGTGCCAGCAGCCTTCCGCGGACAGGGAAGTACTTC.

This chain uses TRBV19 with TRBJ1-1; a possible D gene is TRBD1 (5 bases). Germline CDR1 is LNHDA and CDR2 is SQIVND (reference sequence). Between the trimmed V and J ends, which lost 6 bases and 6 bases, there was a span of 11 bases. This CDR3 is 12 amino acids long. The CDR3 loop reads CASRGPGPEAFF. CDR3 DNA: TGTGCCAGTAGGGGGCCAGGGCCTGAAGCTTTCTTT.

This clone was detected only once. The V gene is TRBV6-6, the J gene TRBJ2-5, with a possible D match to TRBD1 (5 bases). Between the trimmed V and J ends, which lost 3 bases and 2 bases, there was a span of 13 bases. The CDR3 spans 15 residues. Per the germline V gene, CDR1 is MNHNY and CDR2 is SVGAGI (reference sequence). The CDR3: CASSYLTAEQETQYF. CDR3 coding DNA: TGTGCCAGCAGTTATTTGACAGCAGAGCAAGAGACCCAGTACTTC.

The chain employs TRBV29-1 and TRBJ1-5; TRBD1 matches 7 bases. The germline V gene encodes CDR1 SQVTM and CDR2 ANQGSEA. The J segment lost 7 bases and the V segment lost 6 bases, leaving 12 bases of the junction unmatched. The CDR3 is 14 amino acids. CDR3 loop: CSVLTGQPRQPQHF. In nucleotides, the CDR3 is TGCAGCGTCCTAACGGGACAGCCCAGGCAGCCCCAGCATTTT.

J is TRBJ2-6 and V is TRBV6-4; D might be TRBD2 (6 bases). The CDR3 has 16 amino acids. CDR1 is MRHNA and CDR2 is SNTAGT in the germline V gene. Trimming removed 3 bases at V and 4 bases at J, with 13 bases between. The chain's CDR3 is CASSDTPGDGANVLTF. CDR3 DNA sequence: TGTGCCAGCAGTGATACCCCGGGAGACGGGGCCAACGTCCTGACTTTC.

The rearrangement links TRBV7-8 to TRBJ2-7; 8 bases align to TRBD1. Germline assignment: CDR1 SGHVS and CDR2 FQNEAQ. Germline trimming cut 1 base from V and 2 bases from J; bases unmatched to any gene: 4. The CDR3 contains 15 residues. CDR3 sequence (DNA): TGTGCCAGCAGCTTAGAGGGACAGGTAACCTACGAGCAGTACTTC. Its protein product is CASSLEGQVTYEQYF.

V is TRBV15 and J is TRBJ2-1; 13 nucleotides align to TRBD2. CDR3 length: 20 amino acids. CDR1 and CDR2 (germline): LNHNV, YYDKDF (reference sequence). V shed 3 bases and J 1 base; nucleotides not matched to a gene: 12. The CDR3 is CATSSTGLAGEGASYNEQFF. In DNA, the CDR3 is TGTGCCACCAGCAGTACAGGACTAGCGGGAGAAGGGGCGTCCTACAATGAGCAGTTCTTC. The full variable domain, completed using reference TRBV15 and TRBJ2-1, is DAMVIQNPRYQVTQFGKPVTLSCSQTLNHNVMYWYQQKSSQAPKLLFHYYDKDFNNEADTPDNFQSRRPNTSFCFLDIRSPGLGDTAMYLCATSSTGLAGEGASYNEQFFGPGTRLTVL.

The CDR3, as DNA: TGTGCCAGCACCAATTACAGAGATAATTCACCCCTCCACTTT. Translating gives CASTNYRDNSPLHF. The chain carries TRBV7-2 and TRBJ1-6, with no clear D. CDR3 length equals 14 residues. V was trimmed by 7 bases and J by 5 bases, leaving 12 bases between them. Germline CDR1 reads SGHTA; CDR2 reads FQGNSA.

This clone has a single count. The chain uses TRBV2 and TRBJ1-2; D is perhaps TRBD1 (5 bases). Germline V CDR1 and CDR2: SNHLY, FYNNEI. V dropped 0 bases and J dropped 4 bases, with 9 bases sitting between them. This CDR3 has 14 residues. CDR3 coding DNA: TGTGCCAGCAGTGAAGCACGACAGTCCTATGGCTACACCTTC. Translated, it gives CASSEARQSYGYTF.

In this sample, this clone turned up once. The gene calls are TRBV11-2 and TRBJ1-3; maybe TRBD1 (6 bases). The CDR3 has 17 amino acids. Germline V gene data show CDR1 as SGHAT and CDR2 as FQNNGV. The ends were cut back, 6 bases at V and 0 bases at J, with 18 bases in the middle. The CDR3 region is CASRHIRDKSSGNTIYF. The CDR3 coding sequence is TGTGCCAGCAGGCACATCCGGGACAAGAGCTCTGGAAACACCATATATTTT.

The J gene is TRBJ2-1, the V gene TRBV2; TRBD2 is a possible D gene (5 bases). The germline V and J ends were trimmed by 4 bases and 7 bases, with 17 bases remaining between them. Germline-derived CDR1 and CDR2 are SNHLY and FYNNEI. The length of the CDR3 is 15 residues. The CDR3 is CASSVFPDWRNEQFF. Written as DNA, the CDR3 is TGTGCCAGCAGTGTTTTCCCGGACTGGCGGAATGAGCAGTTCTTC.